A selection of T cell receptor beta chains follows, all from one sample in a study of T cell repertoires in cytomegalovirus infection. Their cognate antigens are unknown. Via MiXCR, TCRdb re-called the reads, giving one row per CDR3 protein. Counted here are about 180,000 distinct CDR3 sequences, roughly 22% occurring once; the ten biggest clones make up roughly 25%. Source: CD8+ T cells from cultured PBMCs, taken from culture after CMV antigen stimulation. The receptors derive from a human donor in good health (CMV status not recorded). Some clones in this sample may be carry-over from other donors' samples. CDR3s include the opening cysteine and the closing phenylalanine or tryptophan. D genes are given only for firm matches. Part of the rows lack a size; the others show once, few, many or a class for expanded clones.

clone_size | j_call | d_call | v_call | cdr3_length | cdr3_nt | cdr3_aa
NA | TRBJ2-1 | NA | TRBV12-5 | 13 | TGTGCTAGTGGTTTAGACTCTCTGAATGAGCAGTTCTTC | CASGLDSLNEQFF
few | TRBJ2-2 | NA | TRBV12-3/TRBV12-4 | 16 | TGTGCCAGCAGTCCCGCGGATACCGCGAACACCGGGGAGCTGTTTTTT | CASSPADTANTGELFF
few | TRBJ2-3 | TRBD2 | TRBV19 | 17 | TGTGCCAGTAGTATCGATCCCACTAGCGATTTCACAGATACGCAGTATTTT | CASSIDPTSDFTDTQYF
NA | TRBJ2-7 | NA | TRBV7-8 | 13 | TGTGCCAGCATCCACAGGGACTCCTACGAGCAGTACTTC | CASIHRDSYEQYF
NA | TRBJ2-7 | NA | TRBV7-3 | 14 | TGTGCCAGCAGCTTAGAGGGGGGCCTTAACGAGCAGTACTTC | CASSLEGGLNEQYF
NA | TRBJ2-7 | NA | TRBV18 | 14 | TGTGCCAGCTCACCAAAACTAGATCCCTACGAGCAGTACTTC | CASSPKLDPYEQYF
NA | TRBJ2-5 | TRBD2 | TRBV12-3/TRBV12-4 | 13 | TGTGCCAGCAGTTATTCGGGGGGAGAGACCCAGTACTTC | CASSYSGGETQYF
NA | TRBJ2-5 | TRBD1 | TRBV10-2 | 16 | TGCGCCAGCAGTGAGCCGGGACAGGGATTGGGAGAGACCCAGTACTTC | CASSEPGQGLGETQYF
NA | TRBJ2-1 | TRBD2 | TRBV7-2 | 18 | TGTGCCAGCAGCCAGGGACTAGCGGGGGGAAGCTCCTACAATGAGCAGTTCTTC | CASSQGLAGGSSYNEQFF
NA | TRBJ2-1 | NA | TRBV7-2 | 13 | TGTGCCAGCAGCCCAGCACAGGGCAATGAGCAGTTCTTC | CASSPAQGNEQFF
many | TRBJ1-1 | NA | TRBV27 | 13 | TGTGCCAGCAGTTTAGTCCGAAACACTGAAGCTTTCTTT | CASSLVRNTEAFF
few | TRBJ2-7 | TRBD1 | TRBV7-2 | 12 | TGTGCCAGCAGCCCAACAGGGGCCGAGCAGTACTTC | CASSPTGAEQYF
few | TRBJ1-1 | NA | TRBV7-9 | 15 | TGTGCCACGAGCCCTCTTGAGGGGTTGAACACTGAAGCTTTCTTT | CATSPLEGLNTEAFF
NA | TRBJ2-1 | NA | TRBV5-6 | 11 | TGTGCCAGCAGCTGGGGGCACGAGCAGTTCTTC | CASSWGHEQFF
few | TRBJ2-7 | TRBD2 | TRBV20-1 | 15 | TGCAGTGCTAGAGATCTAGCGGGGGAGGGCTACGAGCAGTACTTC | CSARDLAGEGYEQYF
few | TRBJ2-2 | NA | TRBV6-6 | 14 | TGTGCCAGCAGTTACGGGGCAGAGGCCGGGGAGCTGTTTTTT | CASSYGAEAGELFF
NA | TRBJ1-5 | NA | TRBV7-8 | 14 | TGTGCCAGTCGGACCAGGGATAGCAATCAGCCCCAGCATTTT | CASRTRDSNQPQHF
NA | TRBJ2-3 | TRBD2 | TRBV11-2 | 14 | TGTGCCACTCAACTAGCGGGGGGGCAAGATACGCAGTATTTT | CATQLAGGQDTQYF